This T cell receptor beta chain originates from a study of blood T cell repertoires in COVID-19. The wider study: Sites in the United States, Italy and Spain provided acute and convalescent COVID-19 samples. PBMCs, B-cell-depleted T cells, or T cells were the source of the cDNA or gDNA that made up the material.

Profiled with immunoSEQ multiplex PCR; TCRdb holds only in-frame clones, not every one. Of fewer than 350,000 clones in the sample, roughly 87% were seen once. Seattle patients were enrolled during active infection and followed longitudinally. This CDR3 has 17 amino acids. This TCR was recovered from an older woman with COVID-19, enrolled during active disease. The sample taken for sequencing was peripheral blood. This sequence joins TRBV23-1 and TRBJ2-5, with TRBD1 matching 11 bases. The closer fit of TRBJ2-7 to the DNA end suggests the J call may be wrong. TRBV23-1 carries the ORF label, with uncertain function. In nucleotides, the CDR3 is TGCGCCAGCAGTCAGACGGACAGGGGGCTTATTGCCTACGAGCAGTACTTC. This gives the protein CASSQTDRGLIAYEQYF.